These T cell receptor beta chains were read from a single sample in a study of OX40 agonist ivuxolimab in advanced cancers. The method was immunoSEQ multiplex PCR; TCRdb's version includes in-frame clones alone and lacks a portion of them. The sample records about 96,000 clones, 90% being singletons. The material was CD4+ or CD8+ T cells sorted from blood, obtained in a trial of the OX40 agonist ivuxolimab. These receptors all stem from an adult with an advanced solid tumor such as melanoma, head and neck, liver or kidney cancer. CDR3s include the opening cysteine and the closing phenylalanine or tryptophan. A D gene is named only where the DNA matches it firmly. Clone size is shown for a subset of rows, as once, few, many or a class of expanded clone.

15	TRBV18	TRBD1	.	TRBJ2-7	TGTGCCAGCTCACAGGGACAGGGGGCTCAGAACGAGCAGTACTTC	CASSQGQGAQNEQYF
15	TRBV7-9	.	.	TRBJ2-7	TGTGCCAGCAGCTATCAGGGGGGCCGGGGGTACGAGCAGTACTTC	CASSYQGGRGYEQYF
15	TRBV6-5	.	.	TRBJ1-1	TGTGCCAGCAGGGTCCTAGACTCTGCGAACACTGAAGCTTTCTTT	CASRVLDSANTEAFF
15	TRBV27	.	.	TRBJ2-5	TGTGCCAGCAGTCAAACTAGCTCTCGTTCAGAGACCCAGTACTTC	CASSQTSSRSETQYF
17	TRBV19	TRBD2	.	TRBJ2-4	TGTGCCAGTAGTATAGATTTGGCCAGCGGGACCCGAAACATTCAGTACTTC	CASSIDLASGTRNIQYF
16	TRBV11-3	TRBD1	.	TRBJ2-2	TGTGCCAGCAGTCCTCGGACAGGACAGAACACCGGGGAGCTGTTTTTT	CASSPRTGQNTGELFF
13	TRBV10-3	.	.	TRBJ1-2	TGTGCCATCAGTGAGAGGGGGGCAGGAAGCTACACCTTC	CAISERGAGSYTF
16	TRBV27	.	few	TRBJ1-4	TGTGCCAGCAGTTTCCCGGGGAAAAGGGTCGGGGAAAAACTGTTTTTT	CASSFPGKRVGEKLFF
14	TRBV11-2	TRBD2	.	TRBJ2-7	TGTGCCAGCAGCTTAAGGACTAGCGGTTACGAGCAGTACTTC	CASSLRTSGYEQYF
16	TRBV9	.	.	TRBJ2-2	TGTGCCAGCAGCGTAGGTATAGGGGCGAACACCGGGGAGCTGTTTTTT	CASSVGIGANTGELFF
13	TRBV15	.	.	TRBJ2-7	TGTGCCACCAGCAGAGACCGCGACGATGAGCAGTACTTC	CATSRDRDDEQYF
12	TRBV7-9	.	.	TRBJ2-5	TGTGCCAGCAGCCTAGGGAGGACTCGTCAGTACTTC	CASSLGRTRQYF
14	TRBV6-5	.	.	TRBJ1-3	TGTGCCAGCAGACTCATTACAGGGATTAACACCATATATTTT	CASRLITGINTIYF
17	TRBV4-1	.	.	TRBJ2-7	TGCGCCAGCAGCCAAGCGCCCCCTCAGGGTCTTCCCTACGAGCAGTACTTC	CASSQAPPQGLPYEQYF
15	TRBV9	.	.	TRBJ2-3	TGTGCCAGCAGCGTAGTGGGTAGCGGCACAGATACGCAGTATTTT	CASSVVGSGTDTQYF
14	TRBV5-1	TRBD1	.	TRBJ1-2	TGCGCCAGCAGCCCCGATAGGGACAGGGCTGGCTACACCTTC	CASSPDRDRAGYTF
15	TRBV7-3	TRBD1	.	TRBJ2-1	TGTGCCAGCAGCTTCGACAGGGGTCGACACAATGAGCAGTTCTTC	CASSFDRGRHNEQFF
12	TRBV29-1	.	.	TRBJ2-5	TGCAGCGTTGTCTCTTTCCAAGAGACCCAGTACTTC	CSVVSFQETQYF
15	TRBV29-1	.	few	TRBJ2-5	TGCAGCGTGGTCCCGGGGTTCCGATACCAAGAGACCCAGTACTTC	CSVVPGFRYQETQYF
18	TRBV4-2	TRBD2	.	TRBJ2-1	TGTGCCAGCAGCCAAGATACCGGGACTAGCGATTCCTACAATGAGCAGTTCTTC	CASSQDTGTSDSYNEQFF
13	TRBV18	.	.	TRBJ1-6	TGTGCCAGCTCCCTGGTTGAAAATTCACCCCTCCACTTT	CASSLVENSPLHF
14	TRBV5-1	.	.	TRBJ2-1	TGCGCCAGCAGCCAGGACCAGAACTACAATGAGCAGTTCTTC	CASSQDQNYNEQFF
14	TRBV4-3	.	.	TRBJ2-7	TGCGCCAGCAGCCAAGATTGGGCGTCCTCCGAGCAGTACTTC	CASSQDWASSEQYF
14	TRBV2	.	.	TRBJ2-3	TGTGCCAGCAGTGAAGGTCTGAGCACAGATACGCAGTATTTT	CASSEGLSTDTQYF
14	TRBV7-8	.	.	TRBJ1-2	TGTGCCAGCAGCTTAGCGCTTGGCAGGGAGGGCTACACCTTC	CASSLALGREGYTF
18	TRBV9	.	.	TRBJ2-1	TGTGCCAGCAGCGTAGATCCCCCCGGGGGAAGCTCCTACAATGAGCAGTTCTTC	CASSVDPPGGSSYNEQFF
15	TRBV2	TRBD2	.	TRBJ2-5	TGTGCCAGCAACCTACTAGCGGGAGGCCAAGAGACCCAGTACTTC	CASNLLAGGQETQYF